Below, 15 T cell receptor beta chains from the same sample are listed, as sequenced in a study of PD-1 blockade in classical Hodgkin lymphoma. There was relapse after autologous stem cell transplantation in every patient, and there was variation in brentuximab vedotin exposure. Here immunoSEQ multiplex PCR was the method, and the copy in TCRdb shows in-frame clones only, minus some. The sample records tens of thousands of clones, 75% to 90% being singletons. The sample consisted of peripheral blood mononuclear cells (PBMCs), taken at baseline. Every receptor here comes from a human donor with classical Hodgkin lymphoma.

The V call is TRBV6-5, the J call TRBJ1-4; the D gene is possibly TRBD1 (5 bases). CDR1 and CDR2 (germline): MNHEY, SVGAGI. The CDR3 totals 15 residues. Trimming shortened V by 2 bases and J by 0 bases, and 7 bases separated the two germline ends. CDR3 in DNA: TGTGCCAGCAGTTACGACAGCGCAACTAATGAAAAACTGTTTTTT. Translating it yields CASSYDSATNEKLFF.

CDR3 residues: CASSQEVLSSYNSPLHF. CDR3 DNA: TGCGCCAGCAGCCAAGAAGTCTTGAGCTCCTATAATTCACCCCTCCACTTT. This rearrangement joins TRBV4-1 to TRBJ1-6; D ambiguous. The CDR3 is 17 residues long. V lost 0 bases to trimming and J lost 0 bases, with 9 bases between them. Germline V lookup: CDR1 MGHRA, CDR2 YSYEKL.

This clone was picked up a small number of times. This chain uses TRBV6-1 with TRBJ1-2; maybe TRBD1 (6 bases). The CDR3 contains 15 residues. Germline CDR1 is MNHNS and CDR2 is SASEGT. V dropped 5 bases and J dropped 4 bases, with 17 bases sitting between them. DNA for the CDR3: TGTGCCAGCAGTCCTACAGGGATGCGACTCTATGGCTACACCTTC. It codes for CASSPTGMRLYGYTF.

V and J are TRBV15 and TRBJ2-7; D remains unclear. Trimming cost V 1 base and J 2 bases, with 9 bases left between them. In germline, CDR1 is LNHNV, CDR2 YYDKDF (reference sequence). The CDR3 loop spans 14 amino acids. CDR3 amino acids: CATSRGTATYEQYF. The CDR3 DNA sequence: TGTGCCACCAGCAGAGGCACGGCGACCTACGAGCAGTACTTC.

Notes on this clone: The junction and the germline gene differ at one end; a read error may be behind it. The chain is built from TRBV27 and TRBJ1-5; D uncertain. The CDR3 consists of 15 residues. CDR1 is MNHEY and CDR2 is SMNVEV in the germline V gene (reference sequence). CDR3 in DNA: TGTGCCAGCAGTTTTCGTTCCTCGGGCCCACAGAAACTGGATTTT. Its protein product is CASSFRSSGPQKLDF.

For the CDR3, the DNA is TGTGCCAGCAGCAAACCGCCCTACGAGCAGTACTTC. It encodes CASSKPPYEQYF. The V call is TRBV5-6, the J call TRBJ2-7; D is uncertain. The CDR3 length is 12 residues. Germline V gene data show CDR1 as SGHDT and CDR2 as YYEEEE. V was cut by 4 bases and J by 2 bases, with 7 bases left in between.

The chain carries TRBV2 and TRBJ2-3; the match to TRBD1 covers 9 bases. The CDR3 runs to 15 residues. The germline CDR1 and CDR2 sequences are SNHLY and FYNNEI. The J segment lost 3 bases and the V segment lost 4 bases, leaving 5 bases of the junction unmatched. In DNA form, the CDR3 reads TGTGCCAGCAGTGGCCCGGGACAGGGAACAGATACGCAGTATTTT. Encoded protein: CASSGPGQGTDTQYF.

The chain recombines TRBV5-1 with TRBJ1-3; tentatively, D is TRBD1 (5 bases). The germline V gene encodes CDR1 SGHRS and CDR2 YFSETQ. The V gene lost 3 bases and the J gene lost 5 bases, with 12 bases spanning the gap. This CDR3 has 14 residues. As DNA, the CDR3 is TGCGCCAGCAGCTACCCGGACACGAGAAACACCATATATTTT. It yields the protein CASSYPDTRNTIYF.

CDR3 sequence reads: CASSEGGPGYGYTF. DNA for the CDR3: TGTGCCAGCAGTGAGGGGGGCCCCGGCTATGGCTACACCTTC. The V gene is TRBV2, the J gene TRBJ1-2, with D perhaps TRBD1 (6 bases). The CDR3 contains 14 residues. Germline loops: CDR1 SNHLY, CDR2 FYNNEI. Trimming left V 3 bases short and J 4 bases short, with 12 bases between.

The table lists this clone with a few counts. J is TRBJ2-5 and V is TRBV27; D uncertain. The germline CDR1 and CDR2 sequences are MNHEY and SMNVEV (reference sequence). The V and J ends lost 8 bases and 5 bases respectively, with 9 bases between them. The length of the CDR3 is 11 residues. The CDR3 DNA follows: TGTGCCAGCGGTCACGGGGAGACCCAGTACTTC. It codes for CASGHGETQYF.

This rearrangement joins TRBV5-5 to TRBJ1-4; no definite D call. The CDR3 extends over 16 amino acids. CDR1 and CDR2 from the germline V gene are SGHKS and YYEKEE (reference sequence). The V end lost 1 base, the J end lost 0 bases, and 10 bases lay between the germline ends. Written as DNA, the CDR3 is TGTGCCAGCAGCTTGTTTGGGGATTCAACTAATGAAAAACTGTTTTTT. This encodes CASSLFGDSTNEKLFF.

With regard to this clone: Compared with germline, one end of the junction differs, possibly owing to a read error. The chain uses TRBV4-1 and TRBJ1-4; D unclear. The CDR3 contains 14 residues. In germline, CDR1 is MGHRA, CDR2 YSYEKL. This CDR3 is CASSHPPTNEKLFF. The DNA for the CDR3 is TGCGCCAGCAGCCACCCTCCAACAAATGAAAAACTGTTTTTT.

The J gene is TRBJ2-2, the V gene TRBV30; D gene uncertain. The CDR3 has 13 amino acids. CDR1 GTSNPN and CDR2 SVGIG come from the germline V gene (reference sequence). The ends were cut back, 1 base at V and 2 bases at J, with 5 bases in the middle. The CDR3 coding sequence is TGTGCCTGGAGTGGGGTTAACACCGGGGAGCTGTTTTTT. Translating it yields CAWSGVNTGELFF.

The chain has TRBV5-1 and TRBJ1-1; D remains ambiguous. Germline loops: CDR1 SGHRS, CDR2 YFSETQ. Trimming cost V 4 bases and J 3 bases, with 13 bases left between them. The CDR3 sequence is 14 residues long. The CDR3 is CASSPGLLHTEAFF. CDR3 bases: TGCGCCAGCAGCCCTGGACTACTCCACACTGAAGCTTTCTTT. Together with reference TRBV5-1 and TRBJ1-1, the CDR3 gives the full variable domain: KAGVTQTPRYLIKTRGQQVTLSCSPISGHRSVSWYQQTPGQGLQFLFEYFSETQRNKGNFPGRFSGRQFSNSRSEMNVSTLELGDSALYLCASSPGLLHTEAFFGQGTRLTVV.

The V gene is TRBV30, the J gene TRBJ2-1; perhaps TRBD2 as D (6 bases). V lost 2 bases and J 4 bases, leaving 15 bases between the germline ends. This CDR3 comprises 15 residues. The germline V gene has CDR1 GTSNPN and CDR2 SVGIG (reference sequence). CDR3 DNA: TGTGCCTGGAGTCTCGGACCTGCGGGGTACAATGAGCAGTTCTTC. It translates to CAWSLGPAGYNEQFF.